This T cell receptor beta chain was sequenced for a study of beta chain features in type 1 diabetes. Overall study results and limits: Type 1 diabetes patients had moderately but significantly shorter TCRB CDR3s in all four CD4+ subsets. In type 1 diabetes patients, VDJ junctions had fewer insertions; deletions at these junctions were more frequent. Shorter templates may be favored by PCR, equally so in patients and controls.

A single heparinised blood sample, averaging about 120 mL, was obtained per donor. Investigators reverse transcribed all isolated RNA, so they sequenced expressed TCRB transcripts. This table comes from immunoSEQ multiplex PCR, and its TCRdb copy is limited to in-frame clones, with some not included. This sample yields 350,000 to 450,000 clones, of which over 10% are seen a single time; approximately 0.011% belongs to the top ten. Concerning this clone itself: Its antigen is undetermined.

V was clipped by 3 bases and J by 13 bases; unmatched bases: 6. Germline-derived CDR1 and CDR2 are SGHAT and FQNNGV. The CDR3 consists of 14 residues. This chain links TRBV11-2 with TRBJ2-1, with 13 bases lining up with TRBD2. The sequenced sample consisted of naive CD4+ T cells from blood. The sequence came from a young woman with type 1 diabetes. The CDR3 loop is CASSLGTSGKIQFF. CDR3 nucleotide sequence: TGTGCCAGCAGCTTGGGGACTAGCGGGAAAATCCAGTTCTTC.